Reported below is one T cell receptor beta chain. Its specificity is not known. An end of the junction differs from the germline gene, which may be a read error. The data were obtained in a study of blood T cells in healthy people across ages. It was with a sample-barcoded 5' primer and a J-beta primer mix that a second PCR of about 7 to 12 cycles was run. One entry per CDR3 protein, called by TCRdb with MiXCR from the 5' RACE reads. The profile shows roughly 1,500,000 distinct CDR3 sequences, about 32% of them singletons. The CDR3 sequence is 13 residues long. CDR1 is MNHEY, CDR2 SMNVEV, per germline (reference sequence). General study findings and limits: The long-lived group displayed more naive CD4+ cells, plus higher diversity, than the aged donors did. A strong correlation was found between TCR beta diversity and the percentage of naive T cells.

The material sequenced was blood. The gene calls are TRBV27 and TRBJ2-7; 10 bases align to TRBD2. This TCR was sampled from a woman aged 25 to 45 in good health. The CDR3 DNA follows: TGTGCCAGCAGTATCCTAGCGGGGGACGAGCGGTACTTC. Encoded protein: CASSILAGDERYF.